Given below is one T cell receptor (beta chain) in context. This sample is part of a study of CD8+CD57+ T cells in acquired aplastic anemia. Sequenced patients had shown CD8+CD57+ cell expansion by flow cytometry. The use of genomic DNA as template underpinned the TCR beta VDJ and CDR3 profiling. TCRdb re-called the reads with MiXCR, one entry per CDR3 protein. The sample includes about 200,000 distinct CDR3 sequences, around 50% of them seen just once. This TCR came from a human donor with aplastic anemia. Material: sorted CD4+, CD8+, or CD8+CD57+ T cells (not recorded which) from PBMCs.

In DNA, the CDR3 is TGTGCCAGCAGCCAGTTCCAGGGGTTGCGGGGCTACACCTTC. It is translated as CASSQFQGLRGYTF. The V and J genes are TRBV28 and TRBJ1-2; D might be TRBD1 (6 bases). V was trimmed by 6 bases and J by 8 bases, leaving 19 bases between them. The CDR3 spans 14 residues. Germline V gives CDR1 MDHEN, CDR2 SYDVKM.